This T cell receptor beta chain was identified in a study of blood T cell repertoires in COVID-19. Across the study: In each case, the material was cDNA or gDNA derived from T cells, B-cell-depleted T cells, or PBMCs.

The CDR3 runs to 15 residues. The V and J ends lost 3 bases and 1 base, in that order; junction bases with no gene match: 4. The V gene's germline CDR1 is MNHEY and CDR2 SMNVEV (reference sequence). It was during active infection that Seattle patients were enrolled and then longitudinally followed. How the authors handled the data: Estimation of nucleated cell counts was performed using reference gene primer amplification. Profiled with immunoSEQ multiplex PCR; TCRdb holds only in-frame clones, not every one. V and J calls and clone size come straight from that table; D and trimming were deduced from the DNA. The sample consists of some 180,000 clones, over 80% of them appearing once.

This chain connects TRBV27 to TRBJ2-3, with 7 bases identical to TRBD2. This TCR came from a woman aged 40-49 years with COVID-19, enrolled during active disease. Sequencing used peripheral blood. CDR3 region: CASSFDGRGTDTQYF. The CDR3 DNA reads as TGTGCCAGCAGTTTTGATGGGAGGGGCACAGATACGCAGTATTTT.